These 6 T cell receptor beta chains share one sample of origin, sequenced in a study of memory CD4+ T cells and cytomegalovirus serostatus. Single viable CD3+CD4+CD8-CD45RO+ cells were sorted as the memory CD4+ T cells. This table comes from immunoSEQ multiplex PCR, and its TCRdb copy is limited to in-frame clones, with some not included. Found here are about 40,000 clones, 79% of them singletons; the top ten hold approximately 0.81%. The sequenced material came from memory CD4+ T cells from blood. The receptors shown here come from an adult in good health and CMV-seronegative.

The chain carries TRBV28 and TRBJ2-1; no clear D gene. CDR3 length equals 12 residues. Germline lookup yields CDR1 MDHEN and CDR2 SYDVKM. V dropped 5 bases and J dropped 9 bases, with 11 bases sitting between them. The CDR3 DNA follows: TGTGCCAGCAGTGGACCTAAGTCTGAGCAGTTCTTC. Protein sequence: CASSGPKSEQFF.

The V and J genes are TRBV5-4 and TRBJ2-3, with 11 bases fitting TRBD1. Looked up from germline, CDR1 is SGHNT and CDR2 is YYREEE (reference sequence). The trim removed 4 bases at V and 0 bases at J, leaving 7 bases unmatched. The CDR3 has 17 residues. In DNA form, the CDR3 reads TGTGCCAGCAGCGCCGGGACAGGGGGTTCTAGCACAGATACGCAGTATTTT. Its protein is CASSAGTGGSSTDTQYF.

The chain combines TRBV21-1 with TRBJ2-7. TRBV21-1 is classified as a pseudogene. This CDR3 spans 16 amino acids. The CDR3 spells CASSTPGSGNAYEQYF. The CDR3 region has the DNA TGTGCCAGCAGTACACCTGGGTCTGGGAACGCCTACGAGCAGTACTTC.

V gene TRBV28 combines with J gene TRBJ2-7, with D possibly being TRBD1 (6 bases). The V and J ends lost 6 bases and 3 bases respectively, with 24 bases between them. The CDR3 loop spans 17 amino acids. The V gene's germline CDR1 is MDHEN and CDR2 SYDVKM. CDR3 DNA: TGTGCCAGCAGAACCGGGACAATACTCCTCCCGCTCTACGAGCAGTACTTC. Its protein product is CASRTGTILLPLYEQYF.

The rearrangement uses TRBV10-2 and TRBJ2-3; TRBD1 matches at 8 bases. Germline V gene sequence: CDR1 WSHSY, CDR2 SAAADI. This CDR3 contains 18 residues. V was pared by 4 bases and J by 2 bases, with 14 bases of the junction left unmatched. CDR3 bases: TGCGCCAGCAGTGGGGGGCCCGGAACGGACAGGGCCACAGATACGCAGTATTTT. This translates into CASSGGPGTDRATDTQYF.

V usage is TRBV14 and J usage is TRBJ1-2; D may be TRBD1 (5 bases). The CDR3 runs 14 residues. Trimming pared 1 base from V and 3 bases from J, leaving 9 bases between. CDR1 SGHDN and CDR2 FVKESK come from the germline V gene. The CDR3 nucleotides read TGTGCCAGCAGCCAAGCTATCAGGGACTATGGCTACACCTTC. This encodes CASSQAIRDYGYTF.